The T cell receptor (beta chain) under discussion was sequenced for a study of blood T cell repertoires in COVID-19. Sequencing used immunoSEQ multiplex PCR; TCRdb keeps in-frame clones, though not all of them. The table shows 110,000 or so clones, with over 65% occurring only once. Germline assignment: CDR1 MNHNY and CDR2 SVGAGI (reference sequence). Trimming left V 6 bases short and J 4 bases short, with 13 bases between. CDR3 size: 13 residues. The sample was peripheral blood. This sequence originates from a woman between 40 and 55 years old with acute or convalescent COVID-19. The rearrangement links TRBV6-6 to TRBJ2-7; D possibly corresponds to TRBD1 (6 bases). The CDR3 here is CASSRDNPYEQYF. The CDR3 coding sequence is TGTGCCAGCAGCCGGGACAACCCATACGAGCAGTACTTC.